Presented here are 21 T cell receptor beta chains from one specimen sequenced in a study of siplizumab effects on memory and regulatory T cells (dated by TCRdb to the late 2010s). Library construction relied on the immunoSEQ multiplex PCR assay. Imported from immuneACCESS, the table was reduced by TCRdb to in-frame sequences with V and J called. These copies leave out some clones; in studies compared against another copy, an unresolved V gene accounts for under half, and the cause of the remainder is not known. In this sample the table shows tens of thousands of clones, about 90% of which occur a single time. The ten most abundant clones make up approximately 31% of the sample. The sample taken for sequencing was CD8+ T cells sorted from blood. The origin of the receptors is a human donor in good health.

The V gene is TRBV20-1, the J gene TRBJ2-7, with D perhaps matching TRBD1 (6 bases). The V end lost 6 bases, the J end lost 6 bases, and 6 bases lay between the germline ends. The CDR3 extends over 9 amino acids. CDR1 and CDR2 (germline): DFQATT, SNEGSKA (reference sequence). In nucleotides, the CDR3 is TGCAGTGCAGGGGGCGAGCAGTACTTC. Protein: CSAGGEQYF.

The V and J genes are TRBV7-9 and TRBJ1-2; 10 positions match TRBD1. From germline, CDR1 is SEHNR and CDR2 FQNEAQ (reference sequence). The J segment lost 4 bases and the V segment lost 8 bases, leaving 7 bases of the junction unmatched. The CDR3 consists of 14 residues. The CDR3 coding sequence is TGTGCCAGCGGTCCCGGGACAGGGGTCTATGGCTACACCTTC. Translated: CASGPGTGVYGYTF.

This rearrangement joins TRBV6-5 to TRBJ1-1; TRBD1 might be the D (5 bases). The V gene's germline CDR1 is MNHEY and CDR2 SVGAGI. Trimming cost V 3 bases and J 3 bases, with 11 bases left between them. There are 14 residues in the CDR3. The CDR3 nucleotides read TGTGCCAGCAGTTATTTGTCGGGGGACACTGAAGCTTTCTTT. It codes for CASSYLSGDTEAFF.

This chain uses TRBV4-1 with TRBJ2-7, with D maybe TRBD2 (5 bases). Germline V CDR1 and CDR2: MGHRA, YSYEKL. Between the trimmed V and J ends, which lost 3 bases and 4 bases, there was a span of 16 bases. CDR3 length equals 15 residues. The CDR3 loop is CASSQLFEGRYEQYF. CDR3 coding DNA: TGCGCCAGCAGCCAGCTGTTTGAGGGCCGGTACGAGCAGTACTTC.

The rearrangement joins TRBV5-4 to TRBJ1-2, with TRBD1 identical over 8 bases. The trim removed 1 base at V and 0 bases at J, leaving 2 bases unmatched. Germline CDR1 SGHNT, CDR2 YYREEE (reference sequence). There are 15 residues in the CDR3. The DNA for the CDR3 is TGTGCCAGCAGCTTGCACAGGGGGGCTAACTATGGCTACACCTTC. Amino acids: CASSLHRGANYGYTF.

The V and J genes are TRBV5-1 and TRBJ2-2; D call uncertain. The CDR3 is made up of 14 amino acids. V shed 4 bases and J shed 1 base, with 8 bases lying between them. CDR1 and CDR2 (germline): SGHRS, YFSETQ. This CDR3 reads CASSGVGNTGELFF. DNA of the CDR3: TGCGCCAGCAGCGGGGTAGGGAACACCGGGGAGCTGTTTTTT.

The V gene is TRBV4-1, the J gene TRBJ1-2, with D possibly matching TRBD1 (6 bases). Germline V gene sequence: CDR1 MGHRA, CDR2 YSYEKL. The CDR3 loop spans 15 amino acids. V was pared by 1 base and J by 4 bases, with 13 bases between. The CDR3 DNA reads TGCGCCAGCAGCCAAGGGGGGGGGCCAGGCTATGGCTACACCTTC. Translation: CASSQGGGPGYGYTF.

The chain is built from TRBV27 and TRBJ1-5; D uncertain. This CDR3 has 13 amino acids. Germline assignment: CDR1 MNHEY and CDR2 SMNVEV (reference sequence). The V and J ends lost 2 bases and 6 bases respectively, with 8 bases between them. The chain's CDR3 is CASSLGIGQPQHF. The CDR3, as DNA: TGTGCCAGCAGTTTAGGAATAGGTCAGCCCCAGCATTTT.

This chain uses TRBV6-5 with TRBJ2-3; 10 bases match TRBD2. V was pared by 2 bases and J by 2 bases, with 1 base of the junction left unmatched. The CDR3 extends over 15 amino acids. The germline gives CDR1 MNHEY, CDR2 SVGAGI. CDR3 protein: CASSYSGGVTDTQYF. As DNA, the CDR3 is TGTGCCAGCAGTTACAGCGGGGGGGTCACAGATACGCAGTATTTT.

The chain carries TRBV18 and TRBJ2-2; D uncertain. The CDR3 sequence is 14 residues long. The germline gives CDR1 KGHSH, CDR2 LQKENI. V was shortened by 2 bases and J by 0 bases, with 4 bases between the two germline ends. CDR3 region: CASSPSSNTGELFF. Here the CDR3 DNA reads TGTGCCAGCTCACCATCGTCGAACACCGGGGAGCTGTTTTTT.

CDR3 coding DNA: TGTGCCAGCAGCGCGGGGACTGAAGCTTTCTTT. Translation: CASSAGTEAFF. The chain couples TRBV5-6 to TRBJ1-1; D not certain. The CDR3 sequence is 11 residues long. Per germline, CDR1 SGHDT and CDR2 YYEEEE. Trimming took off 4 bases at V and 5 bases at J, with 6 bases between the two ends.

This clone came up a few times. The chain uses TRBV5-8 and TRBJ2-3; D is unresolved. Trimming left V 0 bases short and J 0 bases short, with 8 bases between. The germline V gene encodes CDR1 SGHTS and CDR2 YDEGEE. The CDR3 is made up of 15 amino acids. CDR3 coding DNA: TGTGCCAGCAGCTTGGTTCCTACTAGCACAGATACGCAGTATTTT. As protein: CASSLVPTSTDTQYF.

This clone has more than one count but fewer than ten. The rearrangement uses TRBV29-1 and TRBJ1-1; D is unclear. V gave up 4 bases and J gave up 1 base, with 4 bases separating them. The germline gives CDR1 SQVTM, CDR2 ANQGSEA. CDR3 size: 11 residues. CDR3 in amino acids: CSVAENTEAFF. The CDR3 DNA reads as TGCAGCGTTGCAGAGAACACTGAAGCTTTCTTT. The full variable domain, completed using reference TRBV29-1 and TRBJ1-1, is SAVISQKPSRDICQRGTSLTIQCQVDSQVTMMFWYRQQPGQSLTLIATANQGSEATYESGFVIDKFPISRPNLTFSTLTVSNMSPEDSSIYLCSVAENTEAFFGQGTRLTVV.

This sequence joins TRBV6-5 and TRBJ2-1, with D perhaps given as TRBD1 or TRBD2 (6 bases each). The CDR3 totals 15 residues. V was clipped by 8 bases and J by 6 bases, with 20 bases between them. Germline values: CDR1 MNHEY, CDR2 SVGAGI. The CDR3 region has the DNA TGTGCCAGCGGTTGGTCCGAGGGGGGAGGCAATGAGCAGTTCTTC. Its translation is CASGWSEGGGNEQFF.

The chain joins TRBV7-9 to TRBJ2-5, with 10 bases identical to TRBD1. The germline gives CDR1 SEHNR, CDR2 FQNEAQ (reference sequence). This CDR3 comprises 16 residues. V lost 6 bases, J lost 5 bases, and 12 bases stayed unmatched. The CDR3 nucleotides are TGTGCCAGCAGTAGCCCGACAGGGGGCTGGGAGGAGACCCAGTACTTC. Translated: CASSSPTGGWEETQYF.

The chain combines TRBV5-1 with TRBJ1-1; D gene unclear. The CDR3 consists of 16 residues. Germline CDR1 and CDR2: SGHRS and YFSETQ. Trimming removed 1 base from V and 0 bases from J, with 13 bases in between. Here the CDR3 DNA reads TGCGCCAGCAGCTTGCTCGGGCCCCTAATGAACACTGAAGCTTTCTTT. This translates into CASSLLGPLMNTEAFF.

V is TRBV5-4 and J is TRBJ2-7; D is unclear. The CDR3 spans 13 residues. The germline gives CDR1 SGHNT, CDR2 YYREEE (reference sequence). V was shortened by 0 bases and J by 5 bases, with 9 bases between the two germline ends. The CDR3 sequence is CASSLAGGNEQYF. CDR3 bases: TGTGCCAGCAGCTTGGCCGGTGGCAACGAGCAGTACTTC. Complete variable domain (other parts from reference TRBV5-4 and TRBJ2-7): ETGVTQSPTHLIKTRGQQVTLRCSSQSGHNTVSWYQQALGQGPQFIFQYYREEENGRGNFPPRFSGLQFPNYSSELNVNALELDDSALYLCASSLAGGNEQYFGPGTRLTVT.

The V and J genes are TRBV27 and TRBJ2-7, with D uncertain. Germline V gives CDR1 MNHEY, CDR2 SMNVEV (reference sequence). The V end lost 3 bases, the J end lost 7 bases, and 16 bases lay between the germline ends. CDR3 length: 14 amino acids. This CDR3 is CASSFFSSLGEQYF. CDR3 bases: TGTGCCAGCAGTTTCTTCAGCAGCCTGGGGGAGCAGTACTTC.

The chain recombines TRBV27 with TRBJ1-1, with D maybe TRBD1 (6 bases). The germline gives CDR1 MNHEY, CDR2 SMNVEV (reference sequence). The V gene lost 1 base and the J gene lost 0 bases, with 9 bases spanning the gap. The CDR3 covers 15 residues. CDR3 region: CASSLFTGLNTEAFF. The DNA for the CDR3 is TGTGCCAGCAGTTTATTCACAGGGTTGAACACTGAAGCTTTCTTT.

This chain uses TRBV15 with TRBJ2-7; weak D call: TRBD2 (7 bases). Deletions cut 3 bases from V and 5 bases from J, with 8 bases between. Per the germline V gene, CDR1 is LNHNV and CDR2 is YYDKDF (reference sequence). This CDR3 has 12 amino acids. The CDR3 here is CATSSGGHEQYF. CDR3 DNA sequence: TGTGCCACCAGCAGCGGGGGGCACGAGCAGTACTTC.

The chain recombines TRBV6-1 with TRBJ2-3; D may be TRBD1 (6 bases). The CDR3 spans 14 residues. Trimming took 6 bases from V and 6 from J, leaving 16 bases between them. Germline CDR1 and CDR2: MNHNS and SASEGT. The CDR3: CASSLTGHLDTQYF. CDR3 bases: TGTGCCAGCAGCTTGACAGGCCACCTTGATACGCAGTATTTT.